The TCR beta chain described here comes from a study of cytomegalovirus exposure and HLA in healthy donors. The donors belonged to the 120-subject validation cohort, separate from the roughly 600-subject first cohort. Produced via immunoSEQ multiplex PCR; TCRdb's table is partial and in-frame only. The table includes about 170,000 clones, roughly 90% detected once. CDR3 size: 13 residues. The germline V gene has CDR1 SGHRS and CDR2 YFSETQ. V dropped 3 bases and J dropped 5; count of bases not matched to a gene: 2. This rearrangement joins TRBV5-1 to TRBJ1-5, with TRBD1 identical over 7 bases. Sequencing used PBMCs. This clonotype was sampled from a woman aged 18-29 years in good health and CMV-seronegative. CDR3 amino acids: CASSWDSYQPQHF. Written as DNA, the CDR3 is TGCGCCAGCAGCTGGGACAGCTATCAGCCCCAGCATTTT.